What follows are 17 T cell receptor beta chains derived from one specimen sequenced in a study of PD-1 blockade in classical Hodgkin lymphoma (TCRdb year 2020). The library came from the immunoSEQ multiplex PCR assay. Here the immuneACCESS table is served through TCRdb, limited to in-frame sequences with V and J called. Missing clones are a known gap in these copies; in checked studies unresolved V genes cover under half, and the rest lacks a known reason. The table for this sample lists some 33,000 clones; approximately 65% of them were counted only once. About 3.9% of the sample is held by the ten biggest clonotypes. What this sample's time point label stands for: cycle 4 day 1 (C4D1), after around six weeks of nivolumab. Every trial patient had relapsed after autologous stem cell transplantation, and cohorts A, B and C differed in prior brentuximab vedotin exposure. The specimen was peripheral blood mononuclear cells (PBMCs), collected before the fourth cycle of nivolumab. These receptors were obtained from a human donor with classical Hodgkin lymphoma.

This clone rates as medium-sized. V usage is TRBV27 and J usage is TRBJ2-1; D perhaps matches TRBD2 (6 bases). The CDR3 is 20 amino acids. In germline, CDR1 is MNHEY, CDR2 SMNVEV (reference sequence). V lost 6 bases and J lost 0, with 27 bases in between. As DNA, the CDR3 is TGTGCCAGCAGCAATCCTTCACAGCCTACGGAGGGGAGCTCCTACAATGAGCAGTTCTTC. Protein: CASSNPSQPTEGSSYNEQFF.

The chain employs TRBV30 and TRBJ1-4; the match to TRBD1 covers 8 bases. J gave up 5 bases and V 2 bases, and 4 bases lay outside the gene matches. The CDR3 is made up of 14 amino acids. Germline V gene sequence: CDR1 GTSNPN, CDR2 SVGIG (reference sequence). The CDR3 bases are TGTGCCTGGAGTAGGGGGACAGGAAATGAAAAACTGTTTTTT. It translates to CAWSRGTGNEKLFF.

V is TRBV7-9 and J is TRBJ1-2; 9 bases map to TRBD1. Germline trimming cut 0 bases from V and 7 bases from J; bases unmatched to any gene: 15. Germline-derived CDR1 and CDR2 are SEHNR and FQNEAQ (reference sequence). The CDR3 totals 18 residues. The chain's CDR3 is CASSLAVEVTGGSGGYTF. The CDR3 DNA reads as TGTGCCAGCAGCTTAGCGGTTGAAGTTACAGGGGGCAGTGGTGGCTACACCTTC.

V gene TRBV19 combines with J gene TRBJ1-5, with 7 bases that match TRBD1. The CDR3 is 15 residues long. CDR1 LNHDA and CDR2 SQIVND come from the germline V gene (reference sequence). V lost 4 bases, J lost 6 bases, and 9 bases stayed unmatched. The CDR3 region is CASSSSTGDLQPQHF. CDR3 sequence (DNA): TGTGCCAGTAGTAGCTCAACAGGGGATCTTCAGCCCCAGCATTTT.

The chain links TRBV30 to TRBJ2-1, with 7 bases fitting TRBD1. Per the germline V gene, CDR1 is GTSNPN and CDR2 is SVGIG (reference sequence). This CDR3 contains 14 residues. The V segment lost 5 bases and the J segment 4 bases; nucleotides outside the gene matches: 8. The CDR3 DNA is TGTGCCTGGGGAACAGGGGTGGGATACAATGAGCAGTTCTTC. Its translation: CAWGTGVGYNEQFF.

Only a few counts were recorded for this clone. The chain couples TRBV6-6 to TRBJ2-7; D is ambiguous. The CDR3 spans 11 residues. The ends were cut back, 4 bases at V and 5 bases at J, with 6 bases in the middle. The V gene's germline CDR1 is MNHNY and CDR2 SVGAGI (reference sequence). This CDR3 reads CASSLGNEQYF. The DNA for the CDR3 is TGTGCCAGCAGTTTAGGAAACGAGCAGTACTTC.

This chain uses TRBV9 with TRBJ2-3, with D perhaps being TRBD1 or TRBD2 (5 bases each). This CDR3 contains 15 residues. The V and J ends lost 1 base and 1 base respectively, with 10 bases between them. Germline V CDR1 and CDR2: SGDLS, YYNGEE. This CDR3 reads CASSVWGSGTDTQYF. CDR3 nucleotides: TGTGCCAGCAGCGTATGGGGGAGCGGCACAGATACGCAGTATTTT.

This chain uses TRBV5-4 with TRBJ2-3; no definite D call. The CDR3 has 14 amino acids. V lost 1 base and J lost 4, with 10 bases in between. Germline V CDR1 and CDR2: SGHNT, YYREEE (reference sequence). CDR3 protein: CASSLPSIPDTQYF. The CDR3 region has the DNA TGTGCCAGCAGCTTGCCGTCTATACCAGATACGCAGTATTTT.

V usage is TRBV7-9 and J usage is TRBJ1-4; perhaps TRBD1 as D (6 bases). The CDR3 has 15 residues. Per the germline V gene, CDR1 is SEHNR and CDR2 is FQNEAQ (reference sequence). The germline V and J ends were trimmed by 5 bases and 8 bases, with 18 bases remaining between them. CDR3 amino acids: CASSLAPTGREKLFF. CDR3 nucleotides: TGTGCCAGCAGCCTTGCGCCTACAGGGAGGGAAAAACTGTTTTTT.

This chain links TRBV18 with TRBJ1-1, with a possible D match to TRBD1 (5 bases). This CDR3 has 14 amino acids. The V and J ends lost 4 bases and 7 bases respectively, with 16 bases between them. Germline CDR1 and CDR2: KGHSH and LQKENI. The CDR3 loop reads CASSQNRDSLEAFF. The CDR3 DNA sequence: TGTGCCAGCTCACAGAACCGGGACTCCCTTGAAGCTTTCTTT.

The chain has TRBV5-8 and TRBJ1-5; 7 nucleotides match TRBD1. After removal of 4 bases from V and 0 bases from J, the junction contained 13 bases not matched to a gene. CDR3 length equals 18 residues. CDR1 and CDR2 (germline): SGHTS, YDEGEE. CDR3 amino acids: CASSRTTTGILSNQPQHF. In DNA form, the CDR3 reads TGTGCCAGCAGCCGGACAACGACAGGGATCCTTAGCAATCAGCCCCAGCATTTT.

The rearrangement links TRBV19 to TRBJ1-2; D remains ambiguous. Germline lookup yields CDR1 LNHDA and CDR2 SQIVND (reference sequence). There are 13 residues in the CDR3. V lost 5 bases to trimming and J lost 4 bases, with 11 bases between them. The CDR3 nucleotides are TGTGCCAGTAGTCCGGGCGGGCTCTATGGCTACACCTTC. As protein: CASSPGGLYGYTF.

The V call is TRBV6-5, the J call TRBJ2-7, with 8 bases fitting TRBD1. Trimming removed 7 bases from V and 5 bases from J; junction bases left unmatched: 4. CDR1 MNHEY and CDR2 SVGAGI come from the germline V gene. This CDR3 is 12 amino acids long. The DNA for the CDR3 is TGTGCCAGCAAGACAGGGGCCAACGAGCAGTACTTC. This sequence encodes CASKTGANEQYF.

A few counts support this clone. This chain connects TRBV28 to TRBJ1-1, with TRBD1 as a possible D gene (6 bases). The CDR3 consists of 14 residues. In germline, CDR1 is MDHEN, CDR2 SYDVKM. V was clipped by 2 bases and J by 4 bases, with 11 bases between them. The CDR3 is CASSLGQTGTEAFF. The CDR3 nucleotides are TGTGCCAGCAGTTTAGGACAGACGGGCACTGAAGCTTTCTTT.

A few counts support this clone. The CDR3 coding sequence is TGCGCCAGCAGCCAAGTTTTCTCGATCGGACTAGCGGAGCGTTTAGCCAAAAACATTCAGTACTTC. This sequence encodes CASSQVFSIGLAERLAKNIQYF. V gene TRBV4-3 combines with J gene TRBJ2-4; 10 bases line up with TRBD2. CDR1 is LGHNA and CDR2 is YSLEER in the germline V gene. CDR3 length: 22 residues. V trimming: 1 base; J trimming: 0 bases; junction bases outside the gene matches: 18.

This clone was seen only once. The J gene is TRBJ1-1, the V gene TRBV7-6; tentatively, D is TRBD1 (5 bases). This CDR3 has 14 residues. Germline V gene data show CDR1 as SGHVS and CDR2 as FNYEAQ. The V end was cut by 3 bases, the J end by 3 bases, with 11 bases between. In DNA form, the CDR3 reads TGTGCCAGCAGCTTGAGGCCGACAGACACTGAAGCTTTCTTT. It encodes CASSLRPTDTEAFF.

By share, this clone counts as medium-sized. The rearrangement joins TRBV28 to TRBJ1-1; no definite D call. CDR1 and CDR2 from the germline V gene are MDHEN and SYDVKM. Between the trimmed V and J ends, which lost 3 bases and 7 bases, there was a span of 12 bases. CDR3 length equals 13 residues. The CDR3 is CASSFSLGVEAFF. The CDR3 nucleotides are TGTGCCAGCAGTTTCTCCCTCGGGGTTGAAGCTTTCTTT. Combining the CDR3 with reference TRBV28 and TRBJ1-1 gives the whole variable domain DVKVTQSSRYLVKRTGEKVFLECVQDMDHENMFWYRQDPGLGLRLIYFSYDVKMKEKGDIPEGYSVSREKKERFSLILESASTNQTSMYLCASSFSLGVEAFFGQGTRLTVV.